Listed below are T cell receptor beta chains from one sample, sequenced in a study of OX40 agonist ivuxolimab in advanced cancers. Using immunoSEQ multiplex PCR, the repertoire was profiled, and TCRdb retains in-frame clones only, with some absent. In the table there are roughly 11,000 clones, 65% to 85% of which are singletons. The source material was CD4+ or CD8+ T cells sorted from blood, sampled in a trial of the OX40 agonist ivuxolimab. The receptor source for this set is an adult with an advanced solid tumor such as melanoma, head and neck, liver or kidney cancer. Both conserved end residues are part of each CDR3. Fields, in order: clone size, J gene, V gene, CDR3 protein. Only part of the rows carry a size: once, few, many, or a class if the clone is expanded.

. | TRBJ2-5 | TRBV4-1 | CASSQEGRSVETQYF
. | TRBJ2-1 | TRBV5-1 | CASSGPSNEQFF
medium-sized | TRBJ2-2 | TRBV19 | CASSLSGSNTGELFF
. | TRBJ1-1 | TRBV14 | CASSQDAGTLAFF
. | TRBJ2-2 | TRBV7-9 | CASSAGQGNTGELFF
. | TRBJ2-3 | TRBV27 | CASWDSTDTQYF
. | TRBJ2-1 | TRBV7-6 | CASSPTGVAGYNEQFF
. | TRBJ2-7 | TRBV7-8 | CASSLAWGGDEQYF
. | TRBJ2-2 | TRBV6-4 | CASSDTTGGDTGELFF
. | TRBJ1-4 | TRBV5-8 | CASSLGSFNEKLFF
. | TRBJ2-1 | TRBV6-1 | CASGVDRVNEQFF
. | TRBJ1-4 | TRBV9 | CASSHQGESLEKLFF
. | TRBJ2-5 | TRBV5-1 | CASSLVRDRFLETQYF
few | TRBJ2-7 | TRBV5-5 | CASSQEEAGARYEQYF
. | TRBJ2-3 | TRBV13 | CASSRRDFGTDTQYF
. | TRBJ1-1 | TRBV4-1 | CASSQQNTEAFF
. | TRBJ1-1 | TRBV9 | CASSVADTEAFF
. | TRBJ2-1 | TRBV10-1 | CASSEGTSRQFF
. | TRBJ2-3 | TRBV7-9 | CASSYWTESTDTQYF
. | TRBJ1-2 | TRBV1 | CTSSQDTSWRGYGYTF
. | TRBJ2-2 | TRBV2 | CASIKDRGPSGELFF
. | TRBJ2-7 | TRBV25-1 | CASSPQGTEQYF
. | TRBJ2-3 | TRBV7-9 | CASSSEGIASTQYF
. | TRBJ1-1 | TRBV9 | CASSVEGTPNTEAFF
. | TRBJ2-5 | TRBV5-1 | CASSLWGPPETQYF
. | TRBJ2-5 | TRBV9 | CASSVGLQGIQETQYF
. | TRBJ2-5 | TRBV15 | CATSSRGWQETQYF
. | TRBJ2-3 | TRBV9 | CASSVDADTQYF
. | TRBJ2-3 | TRBV9 | CASSVTGNTDTQYF
. | TRBJ1-1 | TRBV9 | CASSVGSTETEAFF
. | TRBJ2-2 | TRBV2 | CASSEASPRTGELFF
medium-sized | TRBJ1-5 | TRBV6-1 | CASSVRVVNQPQHF
. | TRBJ2-1 | TRBV6-4 | CASSDSIGAQNEQFF
. | TRBJ2-7 | TRBV7-9 | CASSHPDTTPYEQYF
. | TRBJ2-5 | TRBV5-6 | CASSSLLGFETQYF
. | TRBJ2-7 | TRBV5-1 | CASSSGTGINEQYF
once | TRBJ2-5 | TRBV4-1 | CASSQEWDTLYQETQYF
. | TRBJ2-3 | TRBV27 | CASSEGDTQYF
. | TRBJ2-5 | TRBV5-1 | CASSLEPGARETQYF
once | TRBJ1-3 | TRBV7-8 | CASSLVAGVGNTIYF
. | TRBJ2-3 | TRBV6-1 | CASRHSDTQYF
. | TRBJ1-1 | TRBV2 | CASSERAGVKINTEAFF
. | TRBJ2-1 | TRBV30 | CARDRVDNEQFF
. | TRBJ2-6 | TRBV4-1 | CASSQDRPSSGANVLTF
few | TRBJ1-1 | TRBV4-2 | CASKEPGENTEAFF
. | TRBJ1-2 | TRBV5-6 | CASSSDGGGYTF
. | TRBJ2-7 | TRBV2 | CASSLDSTYEQYF
. | TRBJ1-5 | TRBV27 | CASSVNPRDRVDQPQHF
once | TRBJ2-5 | TRBV5-1 | CASSPIGESKETQYF